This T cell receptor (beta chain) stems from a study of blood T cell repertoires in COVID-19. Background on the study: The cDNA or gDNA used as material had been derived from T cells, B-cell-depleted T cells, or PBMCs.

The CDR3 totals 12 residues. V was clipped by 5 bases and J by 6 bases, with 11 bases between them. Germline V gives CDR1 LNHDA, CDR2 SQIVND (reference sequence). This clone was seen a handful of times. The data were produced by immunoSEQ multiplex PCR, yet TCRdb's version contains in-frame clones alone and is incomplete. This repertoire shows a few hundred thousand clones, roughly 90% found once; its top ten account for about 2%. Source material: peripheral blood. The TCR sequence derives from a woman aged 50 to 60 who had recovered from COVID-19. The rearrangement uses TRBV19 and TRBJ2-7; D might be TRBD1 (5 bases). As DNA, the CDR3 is TGTGCCAGTAGTCCCAACAGGTTCGAGCAGTACTTC. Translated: CASSPNRFEQYF.